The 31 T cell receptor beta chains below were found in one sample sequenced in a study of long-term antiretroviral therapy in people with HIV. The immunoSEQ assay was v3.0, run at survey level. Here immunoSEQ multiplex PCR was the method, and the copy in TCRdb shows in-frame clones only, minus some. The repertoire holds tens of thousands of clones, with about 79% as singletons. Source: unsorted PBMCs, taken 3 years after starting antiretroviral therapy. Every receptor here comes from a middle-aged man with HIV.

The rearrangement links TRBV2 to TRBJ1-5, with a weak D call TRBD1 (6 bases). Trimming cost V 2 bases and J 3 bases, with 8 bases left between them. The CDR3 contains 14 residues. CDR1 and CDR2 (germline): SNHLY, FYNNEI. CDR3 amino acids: CASSEWGLNQPQHF. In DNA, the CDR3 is TGTGCCAGCAGTGAATGGGGGCTCAATCAGCCCCAGCATTTT.

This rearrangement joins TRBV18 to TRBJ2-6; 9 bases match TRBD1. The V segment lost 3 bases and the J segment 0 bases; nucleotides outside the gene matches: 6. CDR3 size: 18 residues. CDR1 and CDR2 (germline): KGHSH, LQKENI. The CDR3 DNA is TGTGCCAGCTCACCGACAGGGGGGATTCACTCTGGGGCCAACGTCCTGACTTTC. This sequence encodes CASSPTGGIHSGANVLTF.

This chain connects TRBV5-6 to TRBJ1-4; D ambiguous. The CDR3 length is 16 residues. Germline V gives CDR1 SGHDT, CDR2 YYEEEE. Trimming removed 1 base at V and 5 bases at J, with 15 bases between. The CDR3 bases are TGTGCCAGCAGCTTGTTCCGGCGACTAAAAAATGAAAAACTGTTTTTT. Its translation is CASSLFRRLKNEKLFF.

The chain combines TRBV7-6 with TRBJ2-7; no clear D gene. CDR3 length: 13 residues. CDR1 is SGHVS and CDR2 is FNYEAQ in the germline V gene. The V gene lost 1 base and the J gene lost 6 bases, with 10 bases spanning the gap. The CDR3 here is CASSLVMRSEQYF. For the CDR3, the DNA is TGTGCCAGCAGCTTAGTCATGCGGTCCGAGCAGTACTTC.

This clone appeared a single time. CDR3 amino acids: CASTGPYGTEAFF. CDR3 nucleotides: TGTGCCAGCACGGGGCCCTATGGCACTGAAGCTTTCTTT. V gene TRBV7-9 combines with J gene TRBJ1-1; D possibly corresponds to TRBD1 (5 bases). Trimming removed 7 bases at V and 4 bases at J, with 13 bases between. This CDR3 comprises 13 residues. From germline, CDR1 is SEHNR and CDR2 FQNEAQ (reference sequence).

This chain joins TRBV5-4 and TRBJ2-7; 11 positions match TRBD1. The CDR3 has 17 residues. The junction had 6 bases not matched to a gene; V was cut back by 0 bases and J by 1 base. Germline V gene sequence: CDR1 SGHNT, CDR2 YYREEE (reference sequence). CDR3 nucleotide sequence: TGTGCCAGCAGCTTGGGTAAAGGACAGGGGGCGTCCTACGAGCAGTACTTC. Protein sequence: CASSLGKGQGASYEQYF. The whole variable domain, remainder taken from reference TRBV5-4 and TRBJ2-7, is ETGVTQSPTHLIKTRGQQVTLRCSSQSGHNTVSWYQQALGQGPQFIFQYYREEENGRGNFPPRFSGLQFPNYSSELNVNALELDDSALYLCASSLGKGQGASYEQYFGPGTRLTVT.

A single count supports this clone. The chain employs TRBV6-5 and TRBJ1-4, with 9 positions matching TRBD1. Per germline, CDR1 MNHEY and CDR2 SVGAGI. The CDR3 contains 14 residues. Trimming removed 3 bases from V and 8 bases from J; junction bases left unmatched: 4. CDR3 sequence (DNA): TGTGCCAGCAGTTATCAGACAGGGGGGGAAAAACTGTTTTTT. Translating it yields CASSYQTGGEKLFF.

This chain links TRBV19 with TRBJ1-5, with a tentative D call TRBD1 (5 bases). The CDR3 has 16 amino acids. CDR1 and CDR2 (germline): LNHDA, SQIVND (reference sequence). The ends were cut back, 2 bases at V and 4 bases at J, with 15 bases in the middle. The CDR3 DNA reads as TGTGCCAGTAGTATATCTGTGGCAGGGAGGAATCAGCCCCAGCATTTT. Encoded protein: CASSISVAGRNQPQHF.

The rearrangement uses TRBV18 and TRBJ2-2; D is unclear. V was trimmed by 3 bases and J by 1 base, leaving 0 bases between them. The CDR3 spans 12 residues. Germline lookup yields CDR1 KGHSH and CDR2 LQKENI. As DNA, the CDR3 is TGTGCCAGCTCACCGAACACCGGGGAGCTGTTTTTT. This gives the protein CASSPNTGELFF.

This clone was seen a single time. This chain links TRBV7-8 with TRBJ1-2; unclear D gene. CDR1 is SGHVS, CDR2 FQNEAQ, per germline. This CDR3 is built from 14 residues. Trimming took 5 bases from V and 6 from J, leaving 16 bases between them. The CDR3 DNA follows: TGTGCCAGCAGCACCGCAACATTCCCTGATGGCTACACCTTC. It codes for CASSTATFPDGYTF.

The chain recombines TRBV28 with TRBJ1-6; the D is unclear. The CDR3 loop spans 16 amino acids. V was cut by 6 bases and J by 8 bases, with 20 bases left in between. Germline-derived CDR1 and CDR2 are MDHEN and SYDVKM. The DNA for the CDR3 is TGTGCCAGCAGCCTTGGGCAGGTCGAATTCCATTCACCCCTCCACTTT. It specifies CASSLGQVEFHSPLHF.

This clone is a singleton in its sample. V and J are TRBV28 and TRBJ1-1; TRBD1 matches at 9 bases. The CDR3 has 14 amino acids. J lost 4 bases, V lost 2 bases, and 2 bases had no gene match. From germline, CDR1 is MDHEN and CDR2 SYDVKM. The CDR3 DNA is TGTGCCAGCAGTTTACTGGGACAGGGCACTGAAGCTTTCTTT. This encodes CASSLLGQGTEAFF.

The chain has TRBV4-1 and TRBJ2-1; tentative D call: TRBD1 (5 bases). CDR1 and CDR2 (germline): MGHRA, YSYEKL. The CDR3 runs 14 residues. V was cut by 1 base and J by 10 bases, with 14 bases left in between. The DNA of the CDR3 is TGCGCCAGCAGCCAAGTTTTGGGGCCAGGGGAGCAGTTCTTC. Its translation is CASSQVLGPGEQFF.

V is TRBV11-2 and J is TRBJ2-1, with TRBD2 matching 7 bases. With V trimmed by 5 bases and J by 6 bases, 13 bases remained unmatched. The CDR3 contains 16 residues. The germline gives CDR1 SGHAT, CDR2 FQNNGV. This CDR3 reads CASSPYSGWGSNEQFF. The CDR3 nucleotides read TGTGCCAGCAGCCCCTATAGCGGGTGGGGATCCAATGAGCAGTTCTTC. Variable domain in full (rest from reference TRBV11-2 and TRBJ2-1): EAGVAQSPRYKIIEKRQSVAFWCNPISGHATLYWYQQILGQGPKLLIQFQNNGVVDDSQLPKDRFSAERLKGVDSTLKIQPAKLEDSAVYLCASSPYSGWGSNEQFFGPGTRLTVL.

This chain's CDR3 is CASSYDRVNYGYTF. In DNA form, the CDR3 reads TGCGCCAGCAGCTATGACAGGGTAAACTATGGCTACACCTTC. V and J are TRBV5-1 and TRBJ1-2, with 7 bases aligning to TRBD1. The germline V gene encodes CDR1 SGHRS and CDR2 YFSETQ. This CDR3 comprises 14 residues. After removal of 3 bases from V and 2 bases from J, the junction contained 4 bases not matched to a gene. The whole variable domain, remainder taken from reference TRBV5-1 and TRBJ1-2, is KAGVTQTPRYLIKTRGQQVTLSCSPISGHRSVSWYQQTPGQGLQFLFEYFSETQRNKGNFPGRFSGRQFSNSRSEMNVSTLELGDSALYLCASSYDRVNYGYTFGSGTRLTVV.

The CDR3 DNA is TGCGCCAGCAGCTTGGCCGCGACAGGGAATTCCTACGAGCAGTACTTC. Amino acids: CASSLAATGNSYEQYF. The gene calls are TRBV5-1 and TRBJ2-5; 7 bases map to TRBD1. TRBJ2-7 matches the DNA end more closely, so the J call is doubtful. Germline V gene data show CDR1 as SGHRS and CDR2 as YFSETQ. The CDR3 covers 16 residues.

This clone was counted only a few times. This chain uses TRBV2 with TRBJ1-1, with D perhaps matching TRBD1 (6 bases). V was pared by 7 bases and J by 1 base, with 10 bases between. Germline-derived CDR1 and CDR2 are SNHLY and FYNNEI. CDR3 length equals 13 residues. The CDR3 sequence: CASTTGQNTEAFF. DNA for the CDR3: TGTGCCAGCACTACGGGACAGAACACTGAAGCTTTCTTT.

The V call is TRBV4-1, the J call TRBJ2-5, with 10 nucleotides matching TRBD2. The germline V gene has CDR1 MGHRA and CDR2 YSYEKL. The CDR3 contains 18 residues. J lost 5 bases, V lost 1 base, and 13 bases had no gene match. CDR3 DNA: TGCGCCAGCAGCCAAGGGCCCCGGGCTAGCGGGAGTCGGGAGACCCAGTACTTC. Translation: CASSQGPRASGSRETQYF.

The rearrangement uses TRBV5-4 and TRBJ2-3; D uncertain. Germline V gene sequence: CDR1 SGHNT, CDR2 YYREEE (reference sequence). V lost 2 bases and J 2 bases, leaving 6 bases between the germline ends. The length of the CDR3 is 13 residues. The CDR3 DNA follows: TGTGCCAGCAGCTTCGGATCCACAGATACGCAGTATTTT. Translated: CASSFGSTDTQYF. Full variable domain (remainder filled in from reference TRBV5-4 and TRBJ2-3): ETGVTQSPTHLIKTRGQQVTLRCSSQSGHNTVSWYQQALGQGPQFIFQYYREEENGRGNFPPRFSGLQFPNYSSELNVNALELDDSALYLCASSFGSTDTQYFGPGTRLTVL.

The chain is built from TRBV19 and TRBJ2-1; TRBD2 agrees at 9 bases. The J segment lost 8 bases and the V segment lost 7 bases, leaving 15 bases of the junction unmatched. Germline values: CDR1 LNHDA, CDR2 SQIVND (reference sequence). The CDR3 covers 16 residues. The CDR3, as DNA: TGTGCCAGTATCGAGCGGGCTAGCGGGATTCAAGATGAGCAGTTCTTC. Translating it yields CASIERASGIQDEQFF.

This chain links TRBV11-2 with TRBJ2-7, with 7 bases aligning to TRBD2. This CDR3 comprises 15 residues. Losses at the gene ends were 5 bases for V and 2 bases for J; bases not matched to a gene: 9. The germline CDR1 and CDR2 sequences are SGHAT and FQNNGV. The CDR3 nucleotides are TGTGCCAGCAGCCTAGGGAGGGATTGGGCCTACGAGCAGTACTTC. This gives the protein CASSLGRDWAYEQYF.

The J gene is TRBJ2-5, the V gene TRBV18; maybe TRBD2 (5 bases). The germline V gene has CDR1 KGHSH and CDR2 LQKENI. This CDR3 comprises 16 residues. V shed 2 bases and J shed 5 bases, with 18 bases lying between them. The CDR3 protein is CASSPSKASGEETQYF. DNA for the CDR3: TGTGCCAGCTCACCATCGAAGGCCTCCGGGGAGGAGACCCAGTACTTC.

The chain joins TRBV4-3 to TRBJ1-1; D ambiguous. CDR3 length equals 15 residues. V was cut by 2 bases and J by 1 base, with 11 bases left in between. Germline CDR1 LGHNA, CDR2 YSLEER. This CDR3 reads CASSQRWTQNTEAFF. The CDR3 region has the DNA TGCGCCAGCAGCCAAAGGTGGACCCAGAACACTGAAGCTTTCTTT.

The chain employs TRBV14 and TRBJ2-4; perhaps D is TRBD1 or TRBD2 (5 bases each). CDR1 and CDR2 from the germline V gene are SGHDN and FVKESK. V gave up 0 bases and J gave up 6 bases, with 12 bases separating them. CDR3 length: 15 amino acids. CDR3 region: CASSQDWDHRNIQYF. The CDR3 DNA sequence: TGTGCCAGCAGCCAAGATTGGGACCACAGAAACATTCAGTACTTC.

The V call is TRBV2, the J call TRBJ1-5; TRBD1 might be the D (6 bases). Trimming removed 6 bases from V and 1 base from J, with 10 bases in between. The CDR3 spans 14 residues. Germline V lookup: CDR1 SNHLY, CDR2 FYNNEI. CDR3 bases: TGTGCCAGCAGGGGCAGGGGAAGCAATCAGCCCCAGCATTTT. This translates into CASRGRGSNQPQHF.

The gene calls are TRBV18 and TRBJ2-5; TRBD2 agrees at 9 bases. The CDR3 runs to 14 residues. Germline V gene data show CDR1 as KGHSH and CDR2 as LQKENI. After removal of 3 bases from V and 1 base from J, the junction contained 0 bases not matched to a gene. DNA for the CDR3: TGTGCCAGCTCACCGGGACTAGCCCAAGAGACCCAGTACTTC. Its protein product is CASSPGLAQETQYF.

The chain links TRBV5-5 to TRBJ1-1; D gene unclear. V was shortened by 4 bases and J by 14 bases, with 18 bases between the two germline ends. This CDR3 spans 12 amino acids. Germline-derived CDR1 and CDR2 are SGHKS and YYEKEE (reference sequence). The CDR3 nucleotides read TGTGCCAGCAGCCGACCCGAAAAACCACCGTTCTTT. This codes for CASSRPEKPPFF.

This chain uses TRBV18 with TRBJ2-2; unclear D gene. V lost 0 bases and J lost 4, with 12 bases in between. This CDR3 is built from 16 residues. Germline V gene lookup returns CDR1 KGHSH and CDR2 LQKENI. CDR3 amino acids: CASSPPWVVGTGELFF. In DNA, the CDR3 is TGTGCCAGCTCACCACCGTGGGTTGTCGGCACCGGGGAGCTGTTTTTT.

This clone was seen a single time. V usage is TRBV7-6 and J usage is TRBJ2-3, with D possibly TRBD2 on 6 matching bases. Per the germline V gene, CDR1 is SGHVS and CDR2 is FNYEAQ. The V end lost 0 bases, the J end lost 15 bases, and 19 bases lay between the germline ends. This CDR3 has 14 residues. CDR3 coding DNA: TGTGCCAGCAGCTTAGCCCAACTAGCAGGACCGTCCTATTTT. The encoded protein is CASSLAQLAGPSYF.

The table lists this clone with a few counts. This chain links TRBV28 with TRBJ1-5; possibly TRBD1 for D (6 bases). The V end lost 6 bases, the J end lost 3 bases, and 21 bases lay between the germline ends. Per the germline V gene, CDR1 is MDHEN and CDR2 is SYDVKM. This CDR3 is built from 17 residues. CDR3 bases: TGTGCCAGCAGCCAAAATCGGGACACCCCCTCCAATCAGCCCCAGCATTTT. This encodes CASSQNRDTPSNQPQHF.

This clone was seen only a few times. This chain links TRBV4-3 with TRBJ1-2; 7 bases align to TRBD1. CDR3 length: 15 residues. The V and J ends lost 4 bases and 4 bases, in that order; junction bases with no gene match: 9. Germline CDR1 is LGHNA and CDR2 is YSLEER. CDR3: CASSPKGTETYGYTF. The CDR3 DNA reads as TGCGCCAGCAGCCCTAAGGGGACAGAGACCTATGGCTACACCTTC.